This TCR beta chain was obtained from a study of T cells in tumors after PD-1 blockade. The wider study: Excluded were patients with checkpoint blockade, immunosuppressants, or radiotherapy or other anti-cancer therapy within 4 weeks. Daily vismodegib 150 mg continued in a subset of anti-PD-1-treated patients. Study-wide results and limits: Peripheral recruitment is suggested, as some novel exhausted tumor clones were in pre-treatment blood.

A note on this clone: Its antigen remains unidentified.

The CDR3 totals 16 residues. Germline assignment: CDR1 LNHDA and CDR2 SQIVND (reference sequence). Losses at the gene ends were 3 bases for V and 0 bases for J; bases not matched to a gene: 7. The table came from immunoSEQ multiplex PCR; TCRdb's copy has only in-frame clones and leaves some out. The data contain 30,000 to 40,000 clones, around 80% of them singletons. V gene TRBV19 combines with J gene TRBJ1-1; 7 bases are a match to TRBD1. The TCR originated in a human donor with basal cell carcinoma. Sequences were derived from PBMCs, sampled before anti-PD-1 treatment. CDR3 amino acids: CASSMGEQGMNTEAFF. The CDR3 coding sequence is TGTGCCAGTAGTATGGGGGAACAGGGGATGAACACTGAAGCTTTCTTT.